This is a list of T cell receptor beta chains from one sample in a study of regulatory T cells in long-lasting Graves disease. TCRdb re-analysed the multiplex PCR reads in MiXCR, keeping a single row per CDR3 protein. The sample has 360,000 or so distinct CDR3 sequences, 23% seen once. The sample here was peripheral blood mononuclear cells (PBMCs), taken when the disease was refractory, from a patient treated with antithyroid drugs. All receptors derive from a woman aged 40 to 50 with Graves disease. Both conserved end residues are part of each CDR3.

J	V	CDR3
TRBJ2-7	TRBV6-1	CASSATFPDYSNEQYF
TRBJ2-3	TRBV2	CASSRTQVADTQYF
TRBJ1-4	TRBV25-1	CASRGDNEKLFF
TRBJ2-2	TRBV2	CASRYRRELFF
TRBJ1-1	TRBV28	CASIFWGKNTEAFF
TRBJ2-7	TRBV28	CASSLGQGVYEQYF
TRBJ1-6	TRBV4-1	CASSQGSGGTPLHF
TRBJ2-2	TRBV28	CASRGRVTGELFF
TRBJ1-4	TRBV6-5	CASSYSGQGNEKLFF
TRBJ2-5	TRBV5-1	CASSSGGSPLETQYF
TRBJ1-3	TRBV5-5	CASSLVITVSGNTIYF
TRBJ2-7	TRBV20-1	CSARPDLGGYEQYF
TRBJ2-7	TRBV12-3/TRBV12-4	CASSPSEAIYEQYF
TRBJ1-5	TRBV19	CASSGDRGLSNQPQHF
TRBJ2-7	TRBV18	CASSPPTGPSTYEQYF
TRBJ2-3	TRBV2	CASSPGLAGVDTQYF
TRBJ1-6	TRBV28	CASSVRPLWDRFYNSPLHF
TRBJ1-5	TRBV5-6	CASSLYSTGNQPQHF
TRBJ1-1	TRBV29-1	CSVDGCQLRDTEAFF
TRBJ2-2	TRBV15	CATSSYSGTVNTGELFF
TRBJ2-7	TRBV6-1	CASSKLAGGPYEQYF
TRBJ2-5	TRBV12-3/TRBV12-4	CASSTDRIQETQYF
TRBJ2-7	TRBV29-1	CSVDAWGGGDYEQYF
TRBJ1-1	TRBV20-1	CSAIGQGARDTEAFF
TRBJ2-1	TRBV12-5	CASGSGLANSNEQFF
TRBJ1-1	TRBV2	CASSDPYRAPEVDTEAFF
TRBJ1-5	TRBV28	CASSLQGLRAGNQPQHF
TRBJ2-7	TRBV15	CATSTPPGQGFVEQYF
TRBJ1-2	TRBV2	CASSETSSGQTF
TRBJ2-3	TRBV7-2	CASRTGASTDTQYF
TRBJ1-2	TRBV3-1	CASSLHDRAGGYTF
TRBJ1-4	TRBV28	CASSEWGRVLDGGEKLFF
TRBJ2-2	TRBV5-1	CASSGTGNTGELFF
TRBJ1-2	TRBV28	CASSSTGTAIPF
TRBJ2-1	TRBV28	CASSPTGTGVRNEQFF
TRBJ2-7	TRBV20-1	CSARDGRALYEQYF
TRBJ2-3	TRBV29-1	CSVMTGRTDTQYF
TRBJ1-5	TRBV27	CASSYRDGSQPQHF
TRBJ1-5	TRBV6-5	CAGSYSHYSPQHF
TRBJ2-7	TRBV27	CASSLAAAGSYEQYF
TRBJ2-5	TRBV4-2	CASSQVVTGVRVTQYF
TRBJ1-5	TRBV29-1	CSVLVGGSNQPQHF
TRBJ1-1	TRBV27	CASRPLGGNTEAFF
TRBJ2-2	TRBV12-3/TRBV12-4	CASSGTGTGASDTGELFF
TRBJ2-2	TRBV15	CATSRDRSLREGQTGELFF
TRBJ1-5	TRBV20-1	CSAQIGTVVWSNQPQHF
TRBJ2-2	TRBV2	CASREGDHTGELFF
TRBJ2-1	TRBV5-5	CASSLGSVSYNEQFF
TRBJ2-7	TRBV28	CASSLGFRGRAGEQYF
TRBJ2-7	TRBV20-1	CSAGPGVYEQYF
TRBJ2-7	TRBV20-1	CSARGWDPYEQYF
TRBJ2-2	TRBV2	CASKLQGSSGELFF